This TCR beta chain was retrieved from a study of T cell responses to AZD1222 COVID-19 vaccine. Study-level points and caveats: Females outnumbered males among donors, who were mostly white British; clonal diversity was possibly underestimated. Dominant at 160-218 and 743-854, vaccine-associated CD4 TCRs also spanned spike.

Trimming removed 4 bases from V and 4 bases from J, with 16 bases in between. This CDR3 is 16 amino acids long. CDR1 is LGHNA, CDR2 YSLEER, per germline. The data were produced by immunoSEQ multiplex PCR, yet TCRdb's version contains in-frame clones alone and is incomplete. The table records roughly 84,000 clones, 87% of them present only once. As regards this clone: Antigen: not known.

Here the sequenced sample was peripheral blood, taken 28 days after the second AZD1222 dose. The V gene is TRBV4-3, the J gene TRBJ2-2; the D gene is possibly TRBD1 (5 bases). This TCR derives from an adult who received the AZD1222 COVID-19 vaccine. The CDR3 DNA is TGCGCCAGCAGCCCTACCACAGGAGCGCCCACCGGGGAGCTGTTTTTT. Its translation is CASSPTTGAPTGELFF.